This TCR beta chain was identified in a study of identical twins. A single record per CDR3 protein comes from TCRdb applying MiXCR to the 5' RACE reads. The sample consists of about 520,000 distinct CDR3 sequences, 22% of them appearing once. The same data also went into a second study, on T cells expressing NK-cell markers.

This sequence originates from a woman aged 18-29 years in good health. The sequencing sample was made of CD4+ T cells sorted from blood.

The CDR3 sequence: CASSLWGASAEAFF. CDR3 DNA: TGTGCCAGCAGCTTATGGGGGGCAAGCGCTGAAGCTTTCTTT. The chain couples TRBV7-2 to TRBJ1-1; the D gene is possibly TRBD1 (6 bases). Per germline, CDR1 SGHTA and CDR2 FQGNSA. The CDR3 extends over 14 amino acids. V was pared by 2 bases and J by 6 bases, with 13 bases between.